The clone carrying this T cell receptor beta chain has a handful of counts. Its specificity is unknown. These data are taken from a study of T-cell memory formation after mild COVID-19. TCRdb recomputed calls from the 5' RACE reads with MiXCR, one row per CDR3 protein. Seen here are under 650,000 distinct CDR3 sequences, roughly 18% observed once, and the top ten hold around 11%. The CDR3 is 15 residues long. V was cut by 5 bases and J by 4 bases, with 14 bases left in between. Per germline, CDR1 MNHEY and CDR2 SVGEGT. Overall study findings and caveats: Clones shrinking between day 15 and 85 showed a balanced CD4/CD8 split, and those that grew later tilted toward CD4+.

The rearrangement uses TRBV6-2 or TRBV6-3 and TRBJ2-2; maybe TRBD1 (6 bases). The sequence came from an adult woman who had mild COVID-19 (a few samples of this study predate the infection). Cell type and time point are not known. Sequencing used PBMCs or a T cell subset sorted from them (not recorded which). The CDR3 is CASSPLDSGTGELFF. CDR3 nucleotide sequence: TGTGCCAGCAGTCCCTTGGACAGCGGCACCGGGGAGCTGTTTTTT.